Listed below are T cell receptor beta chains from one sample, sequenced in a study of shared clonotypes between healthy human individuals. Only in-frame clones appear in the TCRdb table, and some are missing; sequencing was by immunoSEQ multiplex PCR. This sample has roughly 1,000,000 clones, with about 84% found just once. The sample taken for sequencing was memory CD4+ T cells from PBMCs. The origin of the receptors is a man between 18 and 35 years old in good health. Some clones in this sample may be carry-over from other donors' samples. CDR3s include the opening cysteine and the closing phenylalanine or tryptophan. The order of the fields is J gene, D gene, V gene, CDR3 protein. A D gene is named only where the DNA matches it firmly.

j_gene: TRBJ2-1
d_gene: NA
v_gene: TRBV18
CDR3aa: CASSPRGLHVSYNEQFF

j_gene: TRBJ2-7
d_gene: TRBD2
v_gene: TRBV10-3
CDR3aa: CAISDTPRTSGSYEQYF

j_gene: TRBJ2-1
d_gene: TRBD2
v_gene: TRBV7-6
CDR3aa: CASSVLAGGREQFF

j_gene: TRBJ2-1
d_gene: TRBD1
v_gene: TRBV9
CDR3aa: CASSVAGTEYNEQFF

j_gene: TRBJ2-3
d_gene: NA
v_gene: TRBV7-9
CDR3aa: CASGKPAGAQYF

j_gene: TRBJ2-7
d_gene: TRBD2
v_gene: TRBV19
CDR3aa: CASSSPLAGGYEQYF

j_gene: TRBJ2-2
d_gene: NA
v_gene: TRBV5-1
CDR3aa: CASSLDPGNTGELFF

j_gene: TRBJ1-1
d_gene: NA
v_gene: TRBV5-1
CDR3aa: CASTRIGSIGRTEAFF

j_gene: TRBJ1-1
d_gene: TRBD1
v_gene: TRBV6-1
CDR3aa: CASRRGQGATEAFF

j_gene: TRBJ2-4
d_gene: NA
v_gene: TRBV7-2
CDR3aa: CASSLAGQNIQYF

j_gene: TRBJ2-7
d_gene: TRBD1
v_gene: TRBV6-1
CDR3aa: CASSREGTGGYEQYF

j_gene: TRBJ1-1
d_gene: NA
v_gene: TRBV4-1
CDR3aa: CASSQDYRGTEAFF

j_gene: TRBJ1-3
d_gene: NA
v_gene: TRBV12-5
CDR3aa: CASGLVVGSSGNTIYF

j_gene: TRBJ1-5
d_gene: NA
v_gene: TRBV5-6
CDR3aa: CASSFGMDSNQPQHF

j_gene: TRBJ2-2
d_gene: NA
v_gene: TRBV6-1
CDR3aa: CASSAMGAATGELFF

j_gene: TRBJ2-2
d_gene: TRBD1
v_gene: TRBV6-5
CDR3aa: CASSYADRVGTGELFF

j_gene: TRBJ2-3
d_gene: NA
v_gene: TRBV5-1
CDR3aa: CASSLEGTADTQYF

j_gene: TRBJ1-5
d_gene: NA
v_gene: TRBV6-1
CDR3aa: CASSETRTKNQPQHF

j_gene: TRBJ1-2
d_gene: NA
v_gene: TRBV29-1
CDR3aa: CSVAQGTSRGYTF

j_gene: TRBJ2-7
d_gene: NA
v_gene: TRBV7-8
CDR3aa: CASSLPLTIPYEQYF

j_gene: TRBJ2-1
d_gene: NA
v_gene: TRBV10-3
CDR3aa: CAIMDARVGNEQFF

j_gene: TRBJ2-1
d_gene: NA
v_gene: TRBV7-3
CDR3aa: CASSPLGATYNEQFF

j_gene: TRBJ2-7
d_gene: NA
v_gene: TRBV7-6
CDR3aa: CASSSSGPGEQYF

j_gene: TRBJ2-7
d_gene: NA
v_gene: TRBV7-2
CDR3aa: CASSRGTGEQYF

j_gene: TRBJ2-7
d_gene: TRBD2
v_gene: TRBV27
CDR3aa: CASSLEAGGGEQYF

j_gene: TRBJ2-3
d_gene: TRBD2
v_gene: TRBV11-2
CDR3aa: CASSSGSGAQYF

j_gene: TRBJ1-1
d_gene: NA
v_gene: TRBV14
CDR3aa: CASSQDWGAKTEAFF

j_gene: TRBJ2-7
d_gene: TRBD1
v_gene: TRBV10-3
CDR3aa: CAISEFTRGRGYEQYF

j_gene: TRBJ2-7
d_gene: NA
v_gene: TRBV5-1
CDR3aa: CASSARTHSYEQYF

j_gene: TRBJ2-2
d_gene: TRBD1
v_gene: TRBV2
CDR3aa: CASGQGANTGELFF

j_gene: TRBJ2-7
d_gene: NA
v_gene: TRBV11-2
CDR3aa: CASSFLLISNEQYF

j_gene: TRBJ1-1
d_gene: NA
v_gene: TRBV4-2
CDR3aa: CASSQVSYGLTEAFF

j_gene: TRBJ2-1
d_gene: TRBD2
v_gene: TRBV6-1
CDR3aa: CASSPSGNNEQFF

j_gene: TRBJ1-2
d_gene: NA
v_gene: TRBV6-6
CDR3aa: CASSVRGNYGYTF

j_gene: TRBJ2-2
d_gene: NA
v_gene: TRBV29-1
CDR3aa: CSVFVGSNTGELFF

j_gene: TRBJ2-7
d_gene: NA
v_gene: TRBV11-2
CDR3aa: CASSSMTGSSYEQYF

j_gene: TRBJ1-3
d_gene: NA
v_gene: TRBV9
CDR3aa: CASSSGGTGNTIYF

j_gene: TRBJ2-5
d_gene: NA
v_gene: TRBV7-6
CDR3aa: CASSFGKETQYF

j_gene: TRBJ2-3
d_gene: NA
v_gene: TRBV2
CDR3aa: CASSPQGTGTDTQYF

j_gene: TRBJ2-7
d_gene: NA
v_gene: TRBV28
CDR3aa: CASRANGLNSYEQYF

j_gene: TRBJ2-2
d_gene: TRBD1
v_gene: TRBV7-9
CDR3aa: CASSSMTGITGELFF

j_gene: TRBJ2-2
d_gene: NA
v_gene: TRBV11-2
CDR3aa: CASSLGQLNTGELFF

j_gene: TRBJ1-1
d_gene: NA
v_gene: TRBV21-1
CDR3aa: CGDPGANTEAFF

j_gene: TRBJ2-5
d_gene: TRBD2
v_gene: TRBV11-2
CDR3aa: CASRRGFGGRARETQYF

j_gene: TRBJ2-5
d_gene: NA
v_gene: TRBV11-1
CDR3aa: CASSSPAQETQYF

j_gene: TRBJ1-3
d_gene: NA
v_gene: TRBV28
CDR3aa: CASSRRRHSQSGNTIYF

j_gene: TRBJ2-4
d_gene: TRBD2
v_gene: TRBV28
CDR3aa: CASSLSAGVLAKNIQYF

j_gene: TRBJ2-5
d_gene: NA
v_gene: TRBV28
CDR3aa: CASRSGAKTQYF

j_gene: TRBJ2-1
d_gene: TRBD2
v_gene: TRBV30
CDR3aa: CAWSLGTSGRYNEQFF

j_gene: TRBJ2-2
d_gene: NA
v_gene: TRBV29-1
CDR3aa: CSARDYKNTGELFF

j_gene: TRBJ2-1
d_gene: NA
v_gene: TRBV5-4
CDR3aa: CASSSYMMEFF

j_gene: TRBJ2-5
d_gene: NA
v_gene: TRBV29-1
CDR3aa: CSVEELGETQYF

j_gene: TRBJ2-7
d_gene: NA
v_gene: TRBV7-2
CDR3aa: CASSPIGERVTYEQYF

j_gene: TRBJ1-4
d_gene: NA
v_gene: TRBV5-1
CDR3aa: CASSSGPSREKLFF

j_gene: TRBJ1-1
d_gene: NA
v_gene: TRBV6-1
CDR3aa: CASSGSVHTEAFF

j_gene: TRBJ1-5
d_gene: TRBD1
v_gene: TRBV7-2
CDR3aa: CASRFGGTAYSNQPQHF

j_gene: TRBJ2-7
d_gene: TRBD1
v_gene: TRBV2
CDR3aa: CASSKTGALIYEQYF

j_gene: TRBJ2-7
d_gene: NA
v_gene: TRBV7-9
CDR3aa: CASSLGWDEQYF

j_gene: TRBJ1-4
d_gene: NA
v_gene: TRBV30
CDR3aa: CAWSRGIREKLFF

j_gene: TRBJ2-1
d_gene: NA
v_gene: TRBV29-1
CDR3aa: CSVNSGYNEQFF